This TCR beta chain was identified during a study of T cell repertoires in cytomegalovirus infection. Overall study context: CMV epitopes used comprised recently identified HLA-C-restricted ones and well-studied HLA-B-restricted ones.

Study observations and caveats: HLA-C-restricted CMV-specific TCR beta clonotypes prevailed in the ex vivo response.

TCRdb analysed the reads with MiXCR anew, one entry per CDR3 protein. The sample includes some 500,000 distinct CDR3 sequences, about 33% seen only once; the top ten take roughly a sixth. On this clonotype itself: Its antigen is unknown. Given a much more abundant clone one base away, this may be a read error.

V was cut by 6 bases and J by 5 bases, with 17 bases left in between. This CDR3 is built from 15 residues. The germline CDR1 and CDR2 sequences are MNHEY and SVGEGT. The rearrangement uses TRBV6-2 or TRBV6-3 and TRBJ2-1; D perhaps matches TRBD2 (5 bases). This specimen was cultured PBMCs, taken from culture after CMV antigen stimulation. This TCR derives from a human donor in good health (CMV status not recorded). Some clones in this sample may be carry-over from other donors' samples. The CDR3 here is CASREASGSDNEQFF. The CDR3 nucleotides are TGTGCCAGCAGGGAGGCCTCAGGTAGCGACAATGAGCAGTTCTTC.